These 31 T cell receptor beta chains were all obtained from the same sample, sequenced in a study of T cells after yellow fever vaccination. Each CDR3 protein is one row after TCRdb ran MiXCR on the 5' RACE reads. The sample consists of about 110,000 distinct CDR3 sequences, 8.4% of them appearing once. The sequenced sample was CD8+ T cells sorted from PBMCs, obtained 45 days after the yellow fever booster vaccination. These receptors all come from a young man who received the YFV17D yellow fever vaccine.

V usage is TRBV12-3 or TRBV12-4 and J usage is TRBJ2-2; D is possibly TRBD1 (5 bases). The V end lost 7 bases, the J end lost 4 bases, and 13 bases lay between the germline ends. The CDR3 has 14 amino acids. CDR3 nucleotides: TGTGCCAGCACCACAGGATCCTCCACCGGGGAGCTGTTTTTT. It translates to CASTTGSSTGELFF.

This clonotype has ten or more counts. The J gene is TRBJ2-1, the V gene TRBV7-2; D gene uncertain. Germline V gene sequence: CDR1 SGHTA, CDR2 FQGNSA. The CDR3 runs 12 residues. With 7 bases removed from V and 2 bases from J, the gap between germline ends came to 6 bases. CDR3 loop: CASTGPYNEQFF. DNA of the CDR3: TGTGCCAGCACAGGCCCCTACAATGAGCAGTTCTTC.

This clonotype was counted between two and nine times. The V and J genes are TRBV28 and TRBJ2-3; D is possibly TRBD1 or TRBD2 (5 bases each). V was clipped by 8 bases and J by 6 bases, with 18 bases between them. The CDR3 totals 14 residues. CDR1 MDHEN and CDR2 SYDVKM come from the germline V gene. The CDR3 nucleotides are TGTGCCAGCGGGGACCATGGCCTGGGGGATACGCAGTATTTT. It translates to CASGDHGLGDTQYF.

The rearrangement joins TRBV28 to TRBJ2-7; tentatively, D is TRBD1 or TRBD2 (5 bases each). CDR1 and CDR2 (germline): MDHEN, SYDVKM. V was cut by 2 bases and J by 3 bases, with 11 bases left in between. This CDR3 is built from 14 residues. This chain's CDR3 is CASSLGTPGYEQYF. CDR3 DNA: TGTGCCAGCAGTTTAGGGACCCCAGGCTACGAGCAGTACTTC.

The chain couples TRBV20-1 to TRBJ2-1; 9 nucleotides align to TRBD2. This CDR3 region has 13 residues. Germline trimming cut 7 bases from V and 6 bases from J; bases unmatched to any gene: 7. Per germline, CDR1 DFQATT and CDR2 SNEGSKA (reference sequence). Here the CDR3 reads CSVRLAGINEQFF. CDR3 sequence (DNA): TGCAGTGTTCGTCTAGCGGGGATCAATGAGCAGTTCTTC.

To note about this clonotype: It may be a read error: a sequence one base away is much more abundant. The CDR3 bases are TGCAGTGCTAAAACTAACGGGAAGGGCTACGAGCAGTACTTC. As protein: CSAKTNGKGYEQYF. This chain links TRBV20-1 with TRBJ2-7; D may be TRBD2 (5 bases). CDR3 length: 14 residues. With 4 bases removed from V and 3 bases from J, the gap between germline ends came to 16 bases. Germline V CDR1 and CDR2: DFQATT, SNEGSKA (reference sequence).

This clonotype was seen ten or more times. The CDR3 here is CSRTILKSTDTQYF. In DNA form, the CDR3 reads TGCAGTCGGACTATCTTAAAAAGCACAGATACGCAGTATTTT. The rearrangement uses TRBV20-1 and TRBJ2-3, with a tentative D call TRBD2 (6 bases). Germline V gene sequence: CDR1 DFQATT, CDR2 SNEGSKA (reference sequence). The CDR3 sequence is 14 residues long. V was cut by 8 bases and J by 0 bases, with 15 bases left in between.

This clonotype was recorded at least ten times. The rearrangement uses TRBV20-1 and TRBJ2-2; D may be TRBD1 or TRBD2 (6 bases each). This CDR3 is built from 16 residues. V dropped 7 bases and J dropped 0 bases, with 18 bases sitting between them. Germline-derived CDR1 and CDR2 are DFQATT and SNEGSKA (reference sequence). CDR3 amino acids: CSGSRGDSANTGELFF. The CDR3 bases are TGCAGTGGCTCAAGGGGGGATAGCGCGAACACCGGGGAGCTGTTTTTT.

There are many counts of this clonotype. The chain employs TRBV28 and TRBJ2-7; D unclear. The CDR3 is 12 amino acids. With 2 bases removed from V and 6 bases from J, the gap between germline ends came to 8 bases. Germline CDR1 reads MDHEN; CDR2 reads SYDVKM. CDR3 sequence (DNA): TGTGCCAGCAGTTTAGGGGTCGCCGAGCAGTACTTC. Amino acids: CASSLGVAEQYF. Combining the CDR3 with reference TRBV28 and TRBJ2-7 gives the whole variable domain DVKVTQSSRYLVKRTGEKVFLECVQDMDHENMFWYRQDPGLGLRLIYFSYDVKMKEKGDIPEGYSVSREKKERFSLILESASTNQTSMYLCASSLGVAEQYFGPGTRLTVT.

Many counts were recorded for this clonotype. The chain links TRBV27 to TRBJ2-3; 8 bases match TRBD1. There are 15 residues in the CDR3. J gave up 2 bases and V 4 bases, and 5 bases lay outside the gene matches. Germline V CDR1 and CDR2: MNHEY, SMNVEV (reference sequence). The CDR3 loop reads CASSSGTGNTDTQYF. CDR3 nucleotides: TGTGCCAGCAGTTCCGGGACAGGAAACACAGATACGCAGTATTTT.

This clonotype was counted many times. V usage is TRBV7-9 and J usage is TRBJ2-1; D tentatively reads TRBD1 or TRBD2 (6 bases each). Germline V gene lookup returns CDR1 SEHNR and CDR2 FQNEAQ (reference sequence). This CDR3 has 15 residues. The V end was cut by 3 bases, the J end by 8 bases, with 17 bases between. The CDR3 loop is CASSLMGGPRDEQFF. CDR3 in DNA: TGTGCCAGCAGCTTGATGGGGGGCCCTAGGGATGAGCAGTTCTTC. Complete variable domain (other parts from reference TRBV7-9 and TRBJ2-1): DTGVSQNPRHKITKRGQNVTFRCDPISEHNRLYWYRQTLGQGPEFLTYFQNEAQLEKSRLLSDRFSAERPKGSFSTLEIQRTEQGDSAMYLCASSLMGGPRDEQFFGPGTRLTVL.

The table lists this clonotype with many counts. This chain uses TRBV5-1 with TRBJ2-7; 7 bases match TRBD1. The CDR3 sequence is 14 residues long. The germline CDR1 and CDR2 sequences are SGHRS and YFSETQ. Trimming took 3 bases from V and 8 from J; bases not matched to a gene: 11. CDR3 in amino acids: CASSSGDSDWQQYF. CDR3 coding DNA: TGCGCCAGCAGCTCCGGGGACAGCGATTGGCAGCAGTACTTC.

This clonotype was seen repeatedly, ten times or more. The J gene is TRBJ2-3, the V gene TRBV5-1, with D maybe TRBD1 (5 bases). Trimming took off 4 bases at V and 5 bases at J, with 20 bases between the two ends. Germline assignment: CDR1 SGHRS and CDR2 YFSETQ. This CDR3 has 16 residues. The CDR3 bases are TGCGCCAGCAGCCTAAGGGGCGACAGTCCACGAGATACGCAGTATTTT. It yields the protein CASSLRGDSPRDTQYF.

The sample holds many counts of this clonotype. The chain couples TRBV6-4 to TRBJ2-1; D assignment may be TRBD1 or TRBD2 (5 bases each). The CDR3 consists of 14 residues. Trimming stripped 1 base from V and 10 bases from J, with 14 bases between. Germline V gene sequence: CDR1 MRHNA, CDR2 SNTAGT. CDR3 protein: CASSDLGPGGEQFF. The DNA for the CDR3 is TGTGCCAGCAGTGACTTGGGACCAGGAGGAGAGCAGTTCTTC.

This clonotype was recorded a few times. The J gene is TRBJ2-2, the V gene TRBV6-1; D gene unclear. The germline V and J ends were trimmed by 1 base and 6 bases, with 12 bases remaining between them. The CDR3 sequence is 15 residues long. In germline, CDR1 is MNHNS, CDR2 SASEGT. In DNA, the CDR3 is TGTGCCAGCAGTGAAGGAGGTGGCTCCGCCGGGGAGCTGTTTTTT. This translates into CASSEGGGSAGELFF.

This clonotype appeared many times. The chain recombines TRBV29-1 with TRBJ1-1; D is unresolved. CDR1 SQVTM and CDR2 ANQGSEA come from the germline V gene. Trimming left V 5 bases short and J 0 bases short, with 1 base between. The CDR3 runs 10 residues. CDR3 residues: CSVLNTEAFF. DNA of the CDR3: TGCAGCGTTCTGAACACTGAAGCTTTCTTT.

A note on this clonotype: The junction departs from germline at one end; a sequencing error may be responsible. This chain links TRBV5-6 with TRBJ2-1; D tentatively reads TRBD1 or TRBD2 (5 bases each). The germline V gene has CDR1 SGHDT and CDR2 YYEEEE. The CDR3 spans 20 residues. CDR3 loop: CARSLPWDRGTGNSYNEQFF. The CDR3 DNA reads as TGTGCCAGGAGCTTGCCTTGGGACCGTGGCACGGGGAACTCCTACAATGAGCAGTTCTTC.

The rearrangement joins TRBV18 to TRBJ2-7; the D gene could be TRBD1 or TRBD2 (5 bases each). CDR3 length: 15 amino acids. Germline CDR1 KGHSH, CDR2 LQKENI. The V end lost 3 bases, the J end lost 7 bases, and 19 bases lay between the germline ends. The CDR3: CASSPGPDLGMEQYF. CDR3 bases: TGTGCCAGCTCACCGGGACCAGATCTCGGGATGGAGCAGTACTTC.

This clonotype appeared many times. This CDR3 is missing its conserved last phenylalanine or tryptophan, likely due to a read error. The limits of the CDR3 on the DNA are not certain, so only TCRdb's listed CDR3 is given. The rearrangement uses TRBV7-8 and TRBJ2-1; whether TRBD2, the table's D call, matches the DNA was not checked. The CDR3 spans 13 residues, counting both ends. Germline V gives CDR1 SGHVS, CDR2 FQNEAQ. The CDR3 reads CASSLGVRDPTLI.

This clonotype was detected only a few times. The gene calls are TRBV3-1 and TRBJ2-1, with a possible D match to TRBD2 (5 bases). Germline loops: CDR1 LGHDT, CDR2 YNNKEL (reference sequence). Trimming cost V 0 bases and J 5 bases, with 14 bases left between them. The CDR3 extends over 16 amino acids. The CDR3 protein is CASSQDSRRHNNEQFF. CDR3 nucleotides: TGTGCCAGCAGCCAAGATTCACGGAGGCATAACAATGAGCAGTTCTTC.

This clonotype was seen at least ten times. The V call is TRBV11-2, the J call TRBJ2-1; D may be TRBD1 (6 bases). The CDR3 loop spans 16 amino acids. Germline V gene lookup returns CDR1 SGHAT and CDR2 FQNNGV. V was trimmed by 5 bases and J by 4 bases, leaving 18 bases between them. The CDR3 nucleotides are TGTGCCAGCAGCCGAACCACCCACAGGGCTTACAATGAGCAGTTCTTC. Protein product: CASSRTTHRAYNEQFF.

At least ten counts were recorded for this clonotype. This rearrangement joins TRBV20-1 to TRBJ2-7, with TRBD2 matching 8 bases. CDR1 is DFQATT and CDR2 is SNEGSKA in the germline V gene (reference sequence). This CDR3 contains 15 residues. V shed 0 bases and J 4 bases; nucleotides not matched to a gene: 8. The CDR3 reads CSARDFGREEYEQYF. CDR3 sequence (DNA): TGCAGTGCTAGAGATTTCGGGCGGGAGGAGTACGAGCAGTACTTC.

As for this clonotype: Germline is not matched at one junction end, which may reflect a read error. The gene calls are TRBV20-1 and TRBJ2-1; 8 bases align to TRBD1. The CDR3 length is 15 residues. Germline lookup yields CDR1 DFQATT and CDR2 SNEGSKA (reference sequence). The chain's CDR3 is CSATSQGALYNKQFF. As DNA, the CDR3 is TGCAGTGCTACAAGTCAGGGGGCTTTATACAATAAGCAGTTCTTC.

This chain connects TRBV11-2 to TRBJ2-7; D call uncertain. V lost 5 bases and J 1 base, leaving 12 bases between the germline ends. CDR3 length: 14 amino acids. Per the germline V gene, CDR1 is SGHAT and CDR2 is FQNNGV. The chain's CDR3 is CASSQSTNSYEQYF. CDR3 sequence (DNA): TGTGCCAGCAGCCAGTCGACCAATTCCTACGAGCAGTACTTC. Filled out from reference TRBV11-2 and TRBJ2-7, the complete variable domain reads EAGVAQSPRYKIIEKRQSVAFWCNPISGHATLYWYQQILGQGPKLLIQFQNNGVVDDSQLPKDRFSAERLKGVDSTLKIQPAKLEDSAVYLCASSQSTNSYEQYFGPGTRLTVT.

This clonotype was seen at least ten times. This chain uses TRBV29-1 with TRBJ2-6; unclear D gene. Germline V lookup: CDR1 SQVTM, CDR2 ANQGSEA. This CDR3 spans 12 amino acids. The V end was cut by 7 bases, the J end by 1 base, with 5 bases between. In DNA form, the CDR3 reads TGCAGCGGGGTTTCTGGGGCCAACGTCCTGACTTTC. Translating gives CSGVSGANVLTF.

This clonotype was picked up many times. This chain links TRBV6-5 with TRBJ2-3, with D hard to call. V was shortened by 0 bases and J by 0 bases, with 7 bases between the two germline ends. The germline CDR1 and CDR2 sequences are MNHEY and SVGAGI. CDR3 length: 15 residues. CDR3 bases: TGTGCCAGCAGTTACTCGGCGGTTAGCACAGATACGCAGTATTTT. Protein sequence: CASSYSAVSTDTQYF.

At least ten counts were recorded for this clonotype. V is TRBV11-2 and J is TRBJ2-1; D is uncertain. Germline V lookup: CDR1 SGHAT, CDR2 FQNNGV. The CDR3 runs 14 residues. V was trimmed by 2 bases and J by 0 bases, leaving 5 bases between them. The CDR3 DNA follows: TGTGCCAGCAGCTTACTCGGCTCCTACAATGAGCAGTTCTTC. Amino acids: CASSLLGSYNEQFF.

This clonotype was recorded many times. The V call is TRBV9, the J call TRBJ2-4; 10 bases match TRBD2. This CDR3 has 15 residues. J lost 6 bases, V lost 0 bases, and 3 bases had no gene match. From germline, CDR1 is SGDLS and CDR2 YYNGEE. The CDR3 sequence is CASSVGTSGPNIQYF. The CDR3 DNA follows: TGTGCCAGCAGCGTAGGGACTAGCGGTCCAAACATTCAGTACTTC.

This clonotype was recorded many times. CDR3 DNA: TGTGCCAGCAGCGACGGGACAGGGTTCACAGATACGCAGTATTTT. It yields the protein CASSDGTGFTDTQYF. The chain recombines TRBV9 with TRBJ2-3, with 9 nucleotides matching TRBD1. The CDR3 spans 15 residues. Per germline, CDR1 SGDLS and CDR2 YYNGEE. The trim removed 3 bases at V and 2 bases at J, leaving 4 bases unmatched.

Worth noting for this clonotype: This may arise from a read error, as a much more abundant clone is one base away. This chain connects TRBV29-1 to TRBJ2-7; a weak D match, TRBD1 (5 bases). V lost 4 bases and J lost 3, with 16 bases in between. CDR3 size: 14 residues. Germline V lookup: CDR1 SQVTM, CDR2 ANQGSEA. CDR3 residues: CSVVLTDKVYEQYF. The CDR3 coding sequence is TGCAGCGTTGTTTTAACGGACAAGGTCTACGAGCAGTACTTC.

The sample holds a few counts of this clonotype. An end of the junction does not agree with germline; a read error may underlie this. The chain combines TRBV7-7 with TRBJ2-7; 10 nucleotides match TRBD2. The V gene's germline CDR1 is SSHAT and CDR2 FNYEAQ (reference sequence). This CDR3 is 13 amino acids long. The CDR3 DNA sequence: TGTGCCAGCAGCCTAGCGGGAGAGCGCGAGCAGTACTTC. Protein: CASSLAGEREQYF.